This T cell receptor beta chain was sequenced during a study of a mutant IDH1 vaccine in newly diagnosed glioma. V lost 4 bases and J 4 bases, leaving 9 bases between the germline ends. Looked up from germline, CDR1 is SGHDT and CDR2 is YYEEEE. The CDR3 has 12 amino acids. Time point of the sample: week 11, during vaccination. Topical imiquimod was applied with each vaccine dose, which held 300 ug of mutant IDH1 20-mer peptide. Regarding this clone: What it recognizes is unknown.

Sequencing was performed with immunoSEQ multiplex PCR; in TCRdb, only in-frame clones are kept and a portion is missing. In the table there are roughly 130,000 clones, around three quarters of which are singletons. The input for sequencing was PBMCs, taken from a glioma patient whose treatment included an IDH1 peptide vaccine. The TCR originated in a middle-aged man with glioma. The V call is TRBV5-6, the J call TRBJ2-7; the D gene is possibly TRBD2 (5 bases). CDR3 DNA: TGTGCCAGCAGCGAGGGTTTGTACGAGCAGTACTTC. Encoded protein: CASSEGLYEQYF.